The present T cell receptor beta chain was sequenced within a study of response to subunit inactivated influenza vaccine. General study results and limits: With each seasonal influenza vaccination, the authors suggested, few new T cells are recruited.

With regard to this clonotype: The antigen is not known.

The germline V and J ends were trimmed by 3 bases and 3 bases, with 21 bases remaining between them. The CDR3 is made up of 17 amino acids. Germline V gene data show CDR1 as SGHRS and CDR2 as YFSETQ. MiXCR was run by TCRdb on the RT-PCR reads, yielding one entry per CDR3 protein. This sample carries around 790,000 distinct CDR3 sequences, approximately 21% of them seen once, and the ten largest clones take roughly a tenth. The chain links TRBV5-1 to TRBJ1-1, with D uncertain. The clonotype was recovered from a man in his fifties who received an inactivated influenza vaccine. This sample comprised PBMCs from blood, obtained more than 4 days after vaccination. CDR3 coding DNA: TGCGCCAGCAGCTCGAGCCCCCGAGAGGCCTGGGACACTGAAGCTTTCTTT. This sequence encodes CASSSSPREAWDTEAFF.